The rows below give T cell receptor beta chains drawn from one sample of a study of siplizumab effects on memory and regulatory T cells. Here immunoSEQ multiplex PCR was the method, and the copy in TCRdb shows in-frame clones only, minus some. The data hold 45,000 to 50,000 clones, with about 88% observed a single time. The sequenced material came from naive CD8+ T cells sorted from blood. The receptors stem from a human donor in good health. Both conserved end residues are part of each CDR3. The order of the fields is clone size, D gene, J gene, V gene, CDR3 DNA, CDR3 protein. The D gene is left open where the match is weak. Clone size is stated in some rows and not others, as once, few, many or a class when expanded.

clone size: .
D gene: TRBD2
J gene: TRBJ2-5
V gene: TRBV6-6
CDR3 DNA: TGTGCCAGCAACCCATTAGCGGGAGGGCCGGGGACCCAGTACTTC
CDR3 protein: CASNPLAGGPGTQYF

clone size: .
D gene: TRBD2
J gene: TRBJ2-1
V gene: TRBV27
CDR3 DNA: TGTGCCAGCAGATCACTAGCGGGAGAGCTCAATGAGCAGTTCTTC
CDR3 protein: CASRSLAGELNEQFF

clone size: .
D gene: .
J gene: TRBJ1-4
V gene: TRBV27
CDR3 DNA: TGTGCCAGCAGTTATCTCCATAAAGGAGGGACTAATGAAAAACTGTTTTTT
CDR3 protein: CASSYLHKGGTNEKLFF

clone size: .
D gene: TRBD1
J gene: TRBJ1-2
V gene: TRBV13
CDR3 DNA: TGTGCCAGCAGCCCGAGGACAGGCGGTTATGGCTACACCTTC
CDR3 protein: CASSPRTGGYGYTF

clone size: .
D gene: .
J gene: TRBJ2-2
V gene: TRBV5-1
CDR3 DNA: TGCGCCAGCAGTAGCGGACAGTCCGGGGAGCTGTTTTTT
CDR3 protein: CASSSGQSGELFF

clone size: .
D gene: .
J gene: TRBJ2-3
V gene: TRBV7-8
CDR3 DNA: TGTGCCAGCAGCTCCCCCACAGATACGCAGTATTTT
CDR3 protein: CASSSPTDTQYF

clone size: .
D gene: .
J gene: TRBJ1-5
V gene: TRBV2
CDR3 DNA: TGTGCCAGCAGGGGGGGGGACTTCGGTCAGCCCCAGCATTTT
CDR3 protein: CASRGGDFGQPQHF

clone size: .
D gene: .
J gene: TRBJ2-1
V gene: TRBV19
CDR3 DNA: TGTGCCAGTAGCGCGCGCCCGGTCTCCTACAATGAGCAGTTCTTC
CDR3 protein: CASSARPVSYNEQFF

clone size: .
D gene: TRBD2
J gene: TRBJ2-1
V gene: TRBV10-1
CDR3 DNA: TGCGCCAGCAGTGTCCCCCCAGCGGGGGGGCAGAGCAATGAGCAGTTCTTC
CDR3 protein: CASSVPPAGGQSNEQFF

clone size: .
D gene: .
J gene: TRBJ1-1
V gene: TRBV19
CDR3 DNA: TGTGCCAGTATGACGAAGTACTTGAACACTGAAGCTTTCTTT
CDR3 protein: CASMTKYLNTEAFF

clone size: .
D gene: TRBD2
J gene: TRBJ2-1
V gene: TRBV5-1
CDR3 DNA: TGCGCCAGCAGCTTTTCACGGGGGGGAACCTACAATGAGCAGTTCTTC
CDR3 protein: CASSFSRGGTYNEQFF

clone size: .
D gene: TRBD1
J gene: TRBJ2-5
V gene: TRBV6-5
CDR3 DNA: TGTGCCAGCAGAACAGGGGGCGAGGAGACCCAGTACTTC
CDR3 protein: CASRTGGEETQYF

clone size: .
D gene: .
J gene: TRBJ2-2
V gene: TRBV19
CDR3 DNA: TGTGCCAGTAGTATTTACTACGTACCACACACCGGGGAGCTGTTTTTT
CDR3 protein: CASSIYYVPHTGELFF

clone size: .
D gene: TRBD2
J gene: TRBJ2-5
V gene: TRBV7-2
CDR3 DNA: TGTGCCAGCAGCCACAGGACTAGCGGGGGGTTAGAGACCCAGTACTTC
CDR3 protein: CASSHRTSGGLETQYF

clone size: .
D gene: .
J gene: TRBJ2-7
V gene: TRBV5-4
CDR3 DNA: TGTGCCAGCAGCGACGGTACCTACGAGCAGTACTTC
CDR3 protein: CASSDGTYEQYF

clone size: .
D gene: TRBD1
J gene: TRBJ2-7
V gene: TRBV6-6
CDR3 DNA: TGTGCCAGCAGATGGGACAGGACTTTTCGCGAGCAGTACTTC
CDR3 protein: CASRWDRTFREQYF

clone size: .
D gene: .
J gene: TRBJ2-7
V gene: TRBV25-1
CDR3 DNA: TGTGCCAGCAGTGAGGGGCCGGACCGGGCCGGGGAGCAGTACTTC
CDR3 protein: CASSEGPDRAGEQYF

clone size: once
D gene: .
J gene: TRBJ2-7
V gene: TRBV10-3
CDR3 DNA: TGTGCCATCACTCCCCGCGACACGGTCTACGAGCAGTACTTC
CDR3 protein: CAITPRDTVYEQYF

clone size: .
D gene: TRBD2
J gene: TRBJ2-7
V gene: TRBV5-1
CDR3 DNA: TGCGCCAGCAGCTTGGGACAGACTAGCGGGAGCGGGTACGAGCAGTACTTC
CDR3 protein: CASSLGQTSGSGYEQYF

clone size: .
D gene: TRBD1
J gene: TRBJ1-5
V gene: TRBV2
CDR3 DNA: TGTGCCAGCAGGGAGGACAGGGGCGTACAGCCCCAGCATTTT
CDR3 protein: CASREDRGVQPQHF

clone size: once
D gene: .
J gene: TRBJ2-1
V gene: TRBV7-2
CDR3 DNA: TGTGCCAGTTTACGGGGGTCCTACAATGAGCAGTTCTTC
CDR3 protein: CASLRGSYNEQFF

clone size: .
D gene: TRBD1
J gene: TRBJ2-7
V gene: TRBV4-1
CDR3 DNA: TGCGCCAGCACCCCACAGGCATTGGGTGGGACAGGCGAGCAGTACTTC
CDR3 protein: CASTPQALGGTGEQYF

clone size: once
D gene: .
J gene: TRBJ1-1
V gene: TRBV27
CDR3 DNA: TGTGCCAGCAGCCCCTTGACAGCCTCAGGGATGACTGAAGCTTTCTTT
CDR3 protein: CASSPLTASGMTEAFF

clone size: few
D gene: .
J gene: TRBJ1-2
V gene: TRBV7-9
CDR3 DNA: TGTGCCAGCAGCATCCCGCCGGACCAGGCCAAGGGAGGCTACACCTTC
CDR3 protein: CASSIPPDQAKGGYTF

clone size: .
D gene: TRBD1
J gene: TRBJ2-5
V gene: TRBV6-5
CDR3 DNA: TGTGCCAGCAGGGTCCCGGGACAGGGGGTAGAGACCCAGTACTTC
CDR3 protein: CASRVPGQGVETQYF

clone size: .
D gene: .
J gene: TRBJ1-1
V gene: TRBV12-5
CDR3 DNA: TGTGCTAGTGGTTTGGGTTGGGGGGGAGGAAACACTGAAGCTTTCTTT
CDR3 protein: CASGLGWGGGNTEAFF

clone size: .
D gene: .
J gene: TRBJ2-1
V gene: TRBV6-1
CDR3 DNA: TGTGCCAGCAGTCTTCGGCCAGGTACCCCTAATGAGCAGTTCTTC
CDR3 protein: CASSLRPGTPNEQFF

clone size: .
D gene: .
J gene: TRBJ1-5
V gene: TRBV7-9
CDR3 DNA: TGTGCCAGCAGCTCCGGACAGTCAGGGCCCCAGCATTTT
CDR3 protein: CASSSGQSGPQHF

clone size: .
D gene: .
J gene: TRBJ2-3
V gene: TRBV6-4
CDR3 DNA: TGTGCCAGCAGTGAAGTGGCACAGACCCTATACGATACGCAGTATTTT
CDR3 protein: CASSEVAQTLYDTQYF

clone size: .
D gene: .
J gene: TRBJ1-2
V gene: TRBV6-5
CDR3 DNA: TGTGCCAGCAGTTCTCCAAATGGAGCCTATGGCTACACCTTC
CDR3 protein: CASSSPNGAYGYTF

clone size: .
D gene: .
J gene: TRBJ1-6
V gene: TRBV7-9
CDR3 DNA: TGTGCCAGCAGCCATAACAGGGTTCCATCCTCACCCCTCCACTTT
CDR3 protein: CASSHNRVPSSPLHF

clone size: .
D gene: TRBD1
J gene: TRBJ1-2
V gene: TRBV9
CDR3 DNA: TGTGCCAGCAGCTCATACAGGGGTTCGGATGGCTACACCTTC
CDR3 protein: CASSSYRGSDGYTF

clone size: .
D gene: TRBD2
J gene: TRBJ2-2
V gene: TRBV5-5
CDR3 DNA: TGTGCCAGCACCCTGGCTGGCGGGGGAAGGGCCGGGGAGCTGTTTTTT
CDR3 protein: CASTLAGGGRAGELFF

clone size: .
D gene: TRBD2
J gene: TRBJ2-1
V gene: TRBV4-1
CDR3 DNA: TGCGCCAGCAGCCAGGTCGGACTAGCCCATGAGCAGTTCTTC
CDR3 protein: CASSQVGLAHEQFF

clone size: .
D gene: TRBD2
J gene: TRBJ2-7
V gene: TRBV7-2
CDR3 DNA: TGTGCCAGCAGCTTAGATGGCGGGGGGGAGCAACACTTC
CDR3 protein: CASSLDGGGEQHF

clone size: .
D gene: .
J gene: TRBJ1-6
V gene: TRBV5-1
CDR3 DNA: TGCGCCAGCAGCTTGGCCAGGGTGAAAACGGTTGTGTCGCCCCTCCACTTT
CDR3 protein: CASSLARVKTVVSPLHF

clone size: .
D gene: .
J gene: TRBJ2-7
V gene: TRBV6-5
CDR3 DNA: TGTGCCAGCAGCCCCTCACAGTGGGCCTACGAGCAGTACTTC
CDR3 protein: CASSPSQWAYEQYF

clone size: few
D gene: .
J gene: TRBJ2-2
V gene: TRBV2
CDR3 DNA: TGTGCCAGCAGTGGGGGGACTTCGAACACCGGGGAGCTGTTTTTT
CDR3 protein: CASSGGTSNTGELFF

clone size: .
D gene: .
J gene: TRBJ1-1
V gene: TRBV29-1
CDR3 DNA: TGCAGCGTCGATTACGGGATCAAGGCGGGAGCTTTCTTT
CDR3 protein: CSVDYGIKAGAFF

clone size: .
D gene: .
J gene: TRBJ2-7
V gene: TRBV6-5
CDR3 DNA: TGTGCCAGCAGTAATCAAGGGGGTATCGAGCAGTACTTC
CDR3 protein: CASSNQGGIEQYF

clone size: .
D gene: .
J gene: TRBJ2-5
V gene: TRBV18
CDR3 DNA: TGTGCCAGCTCCCCCTCAGACGTGGGGTCTGAGACCCAGTACTTC
CDR3 protein: CASSPSDVGSETQYF

clone size: .
D gene: .
J gene: TRBJ2-7
V gene: TRBV6-5
CDR3 DNA: TGTGCCAGCAACCAACAGGGCTCGTACGAGCAGTACTTC
CDR3 protein: CASNQQGSYEQYF

clone size: .
D gene: TRBD2
J gene: TRBJ2-1
V gene: TRBV7-9
CDR3 DNA: TGTGCCAGCAGCTTAGCCCAGGGACTAGACAATGAGCAGTTCTTC
CDR3 protein: CASSLAQGLDNEQFF

clone size: .
D gene: .
J gene: TRBJ1-5
V gene: TRBV19
CDR3 DNA: TGTGCCAGTAGTACATATCAGGGGAGCAATCAGCCCCAGCATTTT
CDR3 protein: CASSTYQGSNQPQHF

clone size: .
D gene: .
J gene: TRBJ2-1
V gene: TRBV7-9
CDR3 DNA: TGTGCCAGCATCAAAGGGGGAGGGCCCACCTACAATGAGCAGTTCTTC
CDR3 protein: CASIKGGGPTYNEQFF

clone size: .
D gene: .
J gene: TRBJ2-1
V gene: TRBV10-3
CDR3 DNA: TGTGCCATCAGTGCAATTACGGAGAATGCAAATGAGCAGTTCTTC
CDR3 protein: CAISAITENANEQFF